The 23 T cell receptor beta chains below were found in one sample sequenced in a study of Ad26.COV2.S vaccination and SARS-CoV-2 variants. Profiled with immunoSEQ multiplex PCR; TCRdb holds only in-frame clones, not every one. Among 380,000 or so clones, 83% were seen once, and the ten largest hold more than 7%. Treatment reported: 15 to 20 received Ad26.COV2.S at low or high dose, single or two shots; about 5 received placebo; per-sample allocation not given. All samples were drawn on day 63, counting from the first vaccine or placebo injection. The sequenced sample was peripheral blood, obtained in a trial of Ad26.COV2.S vaccine versus placebo. The receptors were sampled from a person between 18 and 59 years old who received the Ad26.COV2.S COVID-19 vaccine or a placebo.

The rearrangement uses TRBV7-6 and TRBJ2-1, with 8 bases fitting TRBD2. CDR3 length equals 14 residues. V trimming: 5 bases; J trimming: 9 bases; junction bases outside the gene matches: 9. CDR1 SGHVS and CDR2 FNYEAQ come from the germline V gene. CDR3 residues: CASSVPGLGVEQFF. The CDR3 nucleotides read TGTGCCAGCAGCGTACCGGGACTAGGGGTTGAGCAGTTCTTC. The full variable domain, with the rest looked up from reference TRBV7-6 and TRBJ2-1, is GAGVSQSPRYKVTKRGQDVALRCDPISGHVSLYWYRQALGQGPEFLTYFNYEAQQDKSGLPNDRFSAERPEGSISTLTIQRTEQRDSAMYRCASSVPGLGVEQFFGPGTRLTVL.

A few counts support this clone. The identical CDR3 is also encoded by other nucleotide sequences in the sample. The V and J genes are TRBV19 and TRBJ1-2; tentatively, D is TRBD1 (5 bases). Germline loops: CDR1 LNHDA, CDR2 SQIVND (reference sequence). Trimming took off 3 bases at V and 4 bases at J, with 9 bases between the two ends. This CDR3 comprises 13 residues. The CDR3 bases are TGTGCCAGTAGTATGGGAGGGGTCTATGGCTACACCTTC. Protein product: CASSMGGVYGYTF.

The gene calls are TRBV7-9 and TRBJ2-1; D might be TRBD2 (6 bases). The CDR3 is 16 residues long. Trimming took off 5 bases at V and 8 bases at J, with 22 bases between the two ends. Germline V gene lookup returns CDR1 SEHNR and CDR2 FQNEAQ (reference sequence). The CDR3 is CASSRGGTALSDEQFF. The CDR3, as DNA: TGTGCCAGCAGCCGTGGCGGGACTGCCCTCTCCGATGAGCAGTTCTTC. Filled out from reference TRBV7-9 and TRBJ2-1, the complete variable domain reads DTGVSQNPRHKITKRGQNVTFRCDPISEHNRLYWYRQTLGQGPEFLTYFQNEAQLEKSRLLSDRFSAERPKGSFSTLEIQRTEQGDSAMYLCASSRGGTALSDEQFFGPGTRLTVL.

A single count supports this clone. This chain uses TRBV21-1 with TRBJ1-2; the table's D call, TRBD1, has no DNA check behind it. TRBV21-1 is flagged as a pseudogene. The CDR3 runs 17 residues. The CDR3 here is CASSKGAGVSSHYGYTF. The CDR3, as DNA: TGTGCCAGCAGCAAGGGGGCAGGGGTCTCGAGCCACTATGGCTACACCTTC.

The V and J genes are TRBV28 and TRBJ1-5, with 10 bases aligning to TRBD1. Germline V gene data show CDR1 as MDHEN and CDR2 as SYDVKM. This CDR3 has 14 residues. V shed 7 bases, J shed 7 bases, and the junction held 7 bases outside the gene matches. The CDR3 region has the DNA TGTGCCAGCACCCTGGGACAGGGGAAGCAGCCCCAGCATTTT. As protein: CASTLGQGKQPQHF. The full variable domain, with the rest looked up from reference TRBV28 and TRBJ1-5, is DVKVTQSSRYLVKRTGEKVFLECVQDMDHENMFWYRQDPGLGLRLIYFSYDVKMKEKGDIPEGYSVSREKKERFSLILESASTNQTSMYLCASTLGQGKQPQHFGDGTRLSIL.

V and J are TRBV29-1 and TRBJ2-3; D is perhaps TRBD1 or TRBD2 (6 bases each). The V gene lost 6 bases and the J gene lost 9 bases, with 16 bases spanning the gap. Germline V gene lookup returns CDR1 SQVTM and CDR2 ANQGSEA. The CDR3 has 12 residues. The CDR3 loop is CSVPTAGGTQYF. The CDR3 DNA sequence: TGCAGCGTCCCTACGGCCGGGGGCACGCAGTATTTT.

Comment on this clone: The identical CDR3 is also encoded by other nucleotide sequences in the sample. The chain is built from TRBV5-1 and TRBJ2-1; no firm D call. The CDR3 length is 14 residues. In germline, CDR1 is SGHRS, CDR2 YFSETQ. The germline V and J ends were trimmed by 0 bases and 3 bases, with 7 bases remaining between them. The CDR3: CASSLDSSYNEQFF. The CDR3 region has the DNA TGCGCCAGCAGCTTGGACTCCAGCTACAATGAGCAGTTCTTC.

This chain joins TRBV11-2 and TRBJ2-7; 8 nucleotides align to TRBD2. The germline CDR1 and CDR2 sequences are SGHAT and FQNNGV. The junction had 6 bases not matched to a gene; V was cut back by 1 base and J by 1 base. This CDR3 has 16 residues. This CDR3 reads CASSLGQGTRSYEQYF. The CDR3 nucleotides read TGTGCCAGCAGCTTAGGTCAAGGGACTAGATCCTACGAGCAGTACTTC.

The chain employs TRBV6-5 and TRBJ2-7; 7 nucleotides match TRBD2. This CDR3 is built from 14 residues. Germline CDR1 is MNHEY and CDR2 is SVGAGI. The ends lost 5 bases at V and 6 bases at J; junction bases unmatched: 10. This chain's CDR3 is CASSTTSSGGEQYF. CDR3 DNA: TGTGCCAGCAGTACGACATCCTCGGGGGGCGAGCAGTACTTC.

The chain recombines TRBV23-1 with TRBJ2-1; TRBD2 matches at 13 bases. TRBV23-1 is identified as an open reading frame with a role that is uncertain. The CDR3 contains 17 residues. V was pared by 4 bases and J by 7 bases, with 10 bases of the junction left unmatched. CDR3 bases: TGCGCCAGCAGTCGTCCGTTCCAGACTAGCGGGAGGAATGAGCAGTTCTTC. It is translated as CASSRPFQTSGRNEQFF.

The rearrangement links TRBV27 to TRBJ1-2; the D gene is possibly TRBD1 (5 bases). CDR1 is MNHEY, CDR2 SMNVEV, per germline (reference sequence). The CDR3 totals 14 residues. The germline V and J ends were trimmed by 6 bases and 8 bases, with 19 bases remaining between them. In DNA, the CDR3 is TGTGCCAGCAGCCGGAGTCAGGGTGTGGGAGGCTACACCTTC. It yields the protein CASSRSQGVGGYTF.

This chain uses TRBV7-2 with TRBJ2-5, with D unclear. Trimming left V 5 bases short and J 1 base short, with 14 bases between. This CDR3 spans 15 amino acids. Germline V CDR1 and CDR2: SGHTA, FQGNSA. CDR3 nucleotides: TGTGCCAGCAGCCCCGTCCGGAACCCCCAAGAGACCCAGTACTTC. It specifies CASSPVRNPQETQYF.

This clone was seen just once. The chain links TRBV6-5 to TRBJ1-4, with D uncertain. V gave up 4 bases and J gave up 3 bases, with 9 bases separating them. In germline, CDR1 is MNHEY, CDR2 SVGAGI. The CDR3 is made up of 14 amino acids. The CDR3 sequence is CASSSGLANEKLFF. As DNA, the CDR3 is TGTGCCAGCAGTTCGGGGTTAGCTAATGAAAAACTGTTTTTT.

The chain recombines TRBV6-6 with TRBJ1-6; no clear D gene. V was pared by 4 bases and J by 7 bases, with 8 bases between. The CDR3 is made up of 13 amino acids. Germline CDR1 and CDR2: MNHNY and SVGAGI (reference sequence). CDR3: CASSSTPNSPLHF. The CDR3, as DNA: TGTGCCAGCAGTTCGACTCCCAATTCACCCCTCCACTTT.

This chain links TRBV27 with TRBJ1-3; D not certain. V was trimmed by 2 bases and J by 4 bases, leaving 12 bases between them. This CDR3 spans 15 amino acids. Germline CDR1 is MNHEY and CDR2 is SMNVEV (reference sequence). CDR3: CASSLAGYGGNTIYF. The CDR3, as DNA: TGTGCCAGCAGTTTAGCGGGATACGGGGGAAACACCATATATTTT.

V and J are TRBV29-1 and TRBJ2-1; 12 positions match TRBD2. The trim removed 5 bases at V and 7 bases at J, leaving 3 bases unmatched. The germline V gene encodes CDR1 SQVTM and CDR2 ANQGSEA. The CDR3 contains 13 residues. The CDR3 region has the DNA TGCAGCGTTAACCTAGCGGGAGGGAATGAGCAGTTCTTC. Its translation is CSVNLAGGNEQFF.

The J gene is TRBJ2-1, the V gene TRBV12-5; D gene unclear. Trimming cost V 7 bases and J 3 bases, with 7 bases left between them. The germline V gene has CDR1 LGHNT and CDR2 FRNRAP. CDR3 length: 12 residues. CDR3 sequence reads: CASALGYNEQFF. In DNA, the CDR3 is TGTGCTAGTGCCTTGGGCTACAATGAGCAGTTCTTC.

J is TRBJ2-5 and V is TRBV5-4, with D perhaps assigned TRBD1 or TRBD2 (6 bases each). Germline-derived CDR1 and CDR2 are SGHNT and YYREEE (reference sequence). Trimming removed 1 base at V and 4 bases at J, with 11 bases between. The CDR3 is made up of 14 amino acids. CDR3 sequence reads: CASSLRGPRETQYF. DNA of the CDR3: TGTGCCAGCAGCTTGCGGGGGCCACGAGAGACCCAGTACTTC.

The chain employs TRBV4-1 and TRBJ1-3; D not certain. The germline gives CDR1 MGHRA, CDR2 YSYEKL. CDR3 length equals 15 residues. V lost 0 bases and J 1 base, leaving 7 bases between the germline ends. The CDR3 loop reads CASSQDPTSGNTIYF. The CDR3, as DNA: TGCGCCAGCAGCCAAGATCCTACTTCTGGAAACACCATATATTTT.

CDR3 in amino acids: CASSISGYEQYF. The DNA for the CDR3 is TGTGCCAGCAGTATATCGGGCTACGAGCAGTACTTC. The chain has TRBV25-1 and TRBJ2-7; D is ambiguous. Trimming shortened V by 5 bases and J by 3 bases, and 8 bases separated the two germline ends. CDR1 is MGHDK, CDR2 SYGVNS, per germline. This CDR3 region has 12 residues.

The chain joins TRBV3-1 (or the pseudogene TRBV3-2) to TRBJ2-4; 11 positions agree with TRBD2. CDR1 LGHDT and CDR2 YNNKEL come from the germline V gene (reference sequence). The CDR3 covers 20 residues. V lost 1 base, J lost 6 bases, and 17 bases stayed unmatched. Here the CDR3 reads CASSQVRGPTLAGAANIQYF. CDR3 DNA: TGTGCCAGCAGCCAAGTCAGGGGACCCACACTAGCGGGGGCCGCAAACATTCAGTACTTC.

The chain joins TRBV10-3 to TRBJ2-7; D is perhaps TRBD2 (6 bases). Germline values: CDR1 ENHRY, CDR2 SYGVKD. V gave up 11 bases and J gave up 2 bases, with 16 bases separating them. The CDR3 sequence is 13 residues long. The DNA for the CDR3 is TGTGCCTCCGCCCCGGGACTCCCCTACGAGCAGTACTTC. Translating it yields CASAPGLPYEQYF.

This sequence joins TRBV11-3 and TRBJ2-3, with D maybe TRBD2 (6 bases). Trimming cost V 5 bases and J 4 bases, with 19 bases left between them. CDR1 is SGHNT and CDR2 is YENEEA in the germline V gene. This CDR3 is built from 16 residues. CDR3 bases: TGTGCCAGCAGCCCCAGGAGGGCGGGGAGCGCAGATACGCAGTATTTT. Residues: CASSPRRAGSADTQYF.